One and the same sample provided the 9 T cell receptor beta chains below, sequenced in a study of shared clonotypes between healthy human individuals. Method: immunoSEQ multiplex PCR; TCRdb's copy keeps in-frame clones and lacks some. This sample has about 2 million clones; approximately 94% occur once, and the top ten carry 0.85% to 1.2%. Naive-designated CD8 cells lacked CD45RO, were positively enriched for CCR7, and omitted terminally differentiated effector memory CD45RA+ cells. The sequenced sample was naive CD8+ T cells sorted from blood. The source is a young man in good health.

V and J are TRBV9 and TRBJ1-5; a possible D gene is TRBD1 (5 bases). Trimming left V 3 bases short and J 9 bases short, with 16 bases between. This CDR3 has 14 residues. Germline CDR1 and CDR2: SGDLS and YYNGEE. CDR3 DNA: TGTGCCAGCAGCGAAGAGGGGTTAGGTCGGCCCCAGCATTTT. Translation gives CASSEEGLGRPQHF.

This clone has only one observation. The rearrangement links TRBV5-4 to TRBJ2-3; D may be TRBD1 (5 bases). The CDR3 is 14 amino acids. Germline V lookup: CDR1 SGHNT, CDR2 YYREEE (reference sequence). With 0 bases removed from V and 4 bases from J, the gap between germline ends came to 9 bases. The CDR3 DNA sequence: TGTGCCAGCAGCTTGGAGGGGCTAGCAGATACGCAGTATTTT. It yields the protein CASSLEGLADTQYF.

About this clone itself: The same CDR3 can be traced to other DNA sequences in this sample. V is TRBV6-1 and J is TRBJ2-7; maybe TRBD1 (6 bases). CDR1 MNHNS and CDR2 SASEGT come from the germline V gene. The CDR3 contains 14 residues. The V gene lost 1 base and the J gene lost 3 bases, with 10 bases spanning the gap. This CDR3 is CASSEGQGGYEQYF. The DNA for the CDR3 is TGTGCCAGCAGTGAAGGCCAAGGGGGCTACGAGCAGTACTTC.

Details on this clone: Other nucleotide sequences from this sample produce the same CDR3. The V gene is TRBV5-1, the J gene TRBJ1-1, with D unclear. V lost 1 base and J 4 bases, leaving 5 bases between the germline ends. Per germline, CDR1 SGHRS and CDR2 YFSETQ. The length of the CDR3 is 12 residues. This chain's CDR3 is CASSLSGTEAFF. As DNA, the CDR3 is TGCGCCAGCAGCTTGAGCGGCACTGAAGCTTTCTTT.

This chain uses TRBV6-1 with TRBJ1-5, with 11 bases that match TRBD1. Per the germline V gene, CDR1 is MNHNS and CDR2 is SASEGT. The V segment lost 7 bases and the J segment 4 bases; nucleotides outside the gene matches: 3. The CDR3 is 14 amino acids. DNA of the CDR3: TGTGCCAGCATCGGGACAGGGGGGAATCAGCCCCAGCATTTT. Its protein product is CASIGTGGNQPQHF.

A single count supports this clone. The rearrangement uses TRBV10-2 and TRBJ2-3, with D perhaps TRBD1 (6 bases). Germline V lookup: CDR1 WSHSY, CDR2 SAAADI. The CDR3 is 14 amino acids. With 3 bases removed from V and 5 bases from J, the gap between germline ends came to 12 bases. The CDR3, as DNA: TGCGCCAGCAGTGATCCAGGGGAAGGAGATACGCAGTATTTT. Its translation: CASSDPGEGDTQYF.

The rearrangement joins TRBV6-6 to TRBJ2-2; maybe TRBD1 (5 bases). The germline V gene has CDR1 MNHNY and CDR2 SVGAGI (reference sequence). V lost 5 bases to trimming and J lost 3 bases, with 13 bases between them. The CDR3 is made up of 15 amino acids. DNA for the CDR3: TGTGCCAGCAGTGGGGCAGGTAGAGACACCGGGGAGCTGTTTTTT. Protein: CASSGAGRDTGELFF.

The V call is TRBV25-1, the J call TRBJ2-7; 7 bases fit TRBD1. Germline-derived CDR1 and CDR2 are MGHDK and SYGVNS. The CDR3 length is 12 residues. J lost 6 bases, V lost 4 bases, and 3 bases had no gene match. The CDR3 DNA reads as TGTGCCAGCAGTGGAGACAGGGTCGAGCAGTACTTC. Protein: CASSGDRVEQYF.

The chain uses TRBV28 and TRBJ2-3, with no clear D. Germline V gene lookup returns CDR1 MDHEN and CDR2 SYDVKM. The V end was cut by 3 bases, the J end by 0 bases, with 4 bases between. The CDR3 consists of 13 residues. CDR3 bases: TGTGCCAGCAGTTTGATGAGCACAGATACGCAGTATTTT. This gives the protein CASSLMSTDTQYF.